What follows is one T cell receptor (beta chain) and its context. Its antigen is currently unknown. The ends lost 3 bases at V and 4 bases at J; junction bases unmatched: 10. Germline loops: CDR1 SGHRS, CDR2 YFSETQ. The CDR3 extends over 17 amino acids. 60 Vbeta and 13 Jbeta primers were used in PCR. TCRdb's table, derived via immunoSEQ multiplex PCR, lists solely in-frame clones and lacks some. The sample has around 140,000 clones. This sample stems from a study of cytomegalovirus exposure and HLA in healthy donors. Findings and caveats of the study: Rarity marked most TCR sequences, yet some public TCRs occurred in many donors. With DRB1 most and HLA-C fewest, TCR association rates differed between HLA loci in a later analysis. The authors listed 150 to 200 TCR beta chains as cytomegalovirus-associated. When a later analysis compared HLA-associated TCR beta chains with equally common others, the HLA-associated chains turned out to be more clonally expanded and to have lower generation probabilities.

Sample: PBMCs. The sequence derives from a male donor in good health and CMV-seronegative. The chain couples TRBV5-1 to TRBJ2-1, with 10 nucleotides matching TRBD1. Written as DNA, the CDR3 is TGCGCCAGCAGCTCCGGATCGACAGGGGGCCTATACAATGAGCAGTTCTTC. Translating it yields CASSSGSTGGLYNEQFF.